This T cell receptor (beta chain) was sequenced for a study of vaccination and CD4 T cells after COVID-19 (dated by TCRdb to the early 2020s). For the wider study: In the convalescent cohort there were six males and four females, among whom were two Hispanic individuals, seven Caucasians, two Asians and one multiracial person. Participants got two doses of the Pfizer-BioNTech BNT162b2 vaccine (n=8) or two doses of the Moderna mRNA-1273 vaccine (n=2). Post-COVID blood samples were collected from convalescent patients a median of around 96 days after diagnosis, with a range of about 30 to 170 days. Post-vaccine blood samples were obtained a median of approximately 74 days after the second vaccine dose, with a range of about 12 to 241 days. For stimulating the cultures, overlapping spike peptide pools were used, derived from SARS-CoV-2 as well as from the common cold coronaviruses HCoV-NL63, HCoV-OC43 and HCoV-229E. As controls, cultures received a CEFX viral epitope pool (the positive control), an HIV-1 Nef peptide pool (the negative control), or no peptide at all. In approximately eleven COVID-19 convalescent patients and a handful of infection-naive healthy vaccine recipients, the spike-specific CD4+ TCR repertoire before mRNA vaccination was compared with the repertoire after mRNA vaccination. Here is what the overall study found, with its caveats: An increase in the median number of SARS-CoV-2-reactive clonotypes from around 20 after infection to roughly 39 after vaccination was observed, but the change was not found to be significant. Relatively few convalescent patients were included in the study, and early timepoints after natural infection were not analyzed. Among convalescent patients, a median around 83% of the SARS-CoV-2-reactive clones seen after vaccination appeared only after vaccination, which suggests priming specific to the vaccine. In convalescent patients, nearly all vaccine-specific clones (304 of 307) were found to be mono-reactive for SARS-CoV-2 spike rather than cross-reactive with common cold coronaviruses.

Library prep was done by PCR. DNA from cultured CD4+ T cells underwent TCR sequencing with the Oncomine TCR Beta short-read assay at the Johns Hopkins FTIC core. Genomic DNA was extracted from the cultured CD4+ T cells with the QIAamp micro DNA kit. The Oncomine TCR Beta libraries from cultured CD4+ T cells were pooled using unique dual indexes and then sequenced on an Illumina iSeq 100. In the paper's pipeline: Non-productive sequences were filtered out, and CDR3s that did not start with C, did not end with F or W, or were shorter than 7 amino acids were discarded. Antigen-specific clonotypes were identified with the MANAFEST web application by comparing peptide-stimulated wells with reference and other culture wells. An FDR below 0.05, an odds ratio above 5, and a productive frequency above 0.1% in at least two of three replicate wells were required for clones to be considered positive. A clonotype counted as cross-reactive if it showed significant expansion both in the SARS-CoV-2 spike wells and in at least one common cold coronavirus spike condition. Using R version 3.6.1, CDR3 homology was evaluated through Levenshtein distances (stringdist) along with unrooted phylogenetic trees (ape). TCRdb trimmed the raw reads at Q25, called clones with MiXCR and kept productive beta chains. Each entry is one CDR3 protein sequence, shown with its most common DNA and genes. TCRdb's processing, not the authors' own work, is the source of the V and J calls. This sample lists about 27,000 distinct CDR3 sequences; less than 80% were detected once. About 15% of the sample is held by the ten biggest clonotypes.

The sample's treatment or condition label, decoded: roughly 11-day PBMC culture with coronavirus spike peptide pools or control peptides (ViraFEST assay). To expand antigen-specific T cells with peptide pools and then pick out the expanded clonotypes through TCR sequencing, the study relied on the ViraFEST assay. The absence of prior SARS-CoV-2 infection in healthy vaccine recipients was confirmed by negative nucleocapsid antibody tests before and after vaccination. Roughly 2 million PBMCs per well were cultured in IMDM with about 5% human AB serum and approximately 9.1 IU/ml IL-2, plus 10 ug/ml peptide pools. On days 3 and 7, half of the culture medium was replaced with fresh IL-2-containing medium. Once the cells had been in culture for about 10 days, the EasySep CD4+ T cell isolation kit was used to isolate CD4+ T cells by negative selection. Ficoll-Paque Plus gradient centrifugation was used to isolate PBMCs from whole blood, and the isolated PBMCs were then either used fresh or cryopreserved at -140C. In general, triplicate wells were set up for every culture condition.

Sequences SGHRS (CDR1) and YFSETQ (CDR2) are obtained from the germline V gene. The CDR3 starts with the cysteine, ends with the phenylalanine, and has 15 residues. Only CDR3 DNA is held: 45 bases, read in frame from base 1. The junction shows trimming of 5 bases on V and 3 bases on J, plus 17 bases between the germline ends. In the case of this clonotype: No antigen is known for it. Nothing much larger sits one base from this clone, and base qualities are not available.

This clonotype originated in a human donor who received a COVID-19 vaccine. The material was CD4+ T cells from blood, cultured in vitro, obtained after SARS-CoV-2 vaccination. Recombination linked TRBV5-1 to TRBJ1-1; D gene: possibly TRBD1, on 5 matching bases. The CDR3 corresponds to CASSGRATWDTEAFF. The DNA sequence is given as TGCGCCAGCAGTGGCAGGGCCACTTGGGACACTGAAGCTTTCTTT. The CDR3, completed at both ends by the reference TRBV5-1 and TRBJ1-1 genes, gives the full variable domain KAGVTQTPRYLIKTRGQQVTLSCSPISGHRSVSWYQQTPGQGLQFLFEYFSETQRNKGNFPGRFSGRQFSNSRSEMNVSTLELGDSALYLCASSGRATWDTEAFFGQGTRLTVV.